A selection of T cell receptor beta chains follows, all from one sample in a study of cytomegalovirus exposure and HLA in healthy donors. Sequenced by immunoSEQ multiplex PCR; TCRdb stores in-frame clones only, minus some. In all, the sample yields about 55,000 clones. The sequencing sample was made of PBMCs. The receptors shown here come from a man in his fifties in good health and CMV-seropositive. The CDR3 runs from the conserved cysteine through the conserved F or W. The D gene is left open where the match is weak.

J	V	D	CDR3	DNA
TRBJ2-7	TRBV7-9	-	CASSQEGAPEQYF	TGTGCCAGCAGCCAAGAAGGGGCTCCCGAGCAGTACTTC
TRBJ2-1	TRBV30	TRBD1	CAWKGTGGDNEQFF	TGTGCCTGGAAGGGGACAGGGGGCGACAATGAGCAGTTCTTC
TRBJ1-2	TRBV7-9	TRBD1	CASSLGDRAIYTF	TGTGCCAGCAGCTTGGGGGACAGGGCTATCTACACCTTC
TRBJ2-7	TRBV7-8	TRBD1	CASSLQGQGSGEQYF	TGTGCCAGCAGCTTACAGGGACAGGGGTCAGGCGAGCAGTACTTC
TRBJ2-7	TRBV9	TRBD1	CASGRGQYPYEQYF	TGTGCCAGCGGTCGGGGACAGTACCCCTACGAGCAGTACTTC
TRBJ2-4	TRBV28	TRBD2	CTSSPRASGRGKNIQYF	TGTACCAGCAGTCCCCGTGCTAGCGGGAGGGGCAAAAACATTCAGTACTTC
TRBJ2-5	TRBV14	-	CASSQQRSTGTQYF	TGTGCCAGCAGCCAACAACGGTCAACAGGGACCCAGTACTTC
TRBJ2-7	TRBV6-5	TRBD1	CASSYSTQGGYEQYF	TGTGCCAGCAGTTACTCGACACAGGGGGGCTACGAGCAGTACTTC
TRBJ2-5	TRBV4-1	-	CASSQDWAGGQETQYF	TGCGCCAGCAGCCAAGATTGGGCAGGGGGGCAAGAGACCCAGTACTTC
TRBJ2-3	TRBV6-5	TRBD2	CASRSGSPDKQYF	TGTGCCAGCAGAAGCGGGAGCCCAGATAAGCAGTATTTT
TRBJ2-1	TRBV19	-	CASSALLTGAAGEQFF	TGTGCCAGTAGTGCCCTCCTTACAGGGGCGGCGGGGGAGCAGTTCTTC
TRBJ1-5	TRBV9	TRBD1	CASSARDRLNQPQHF	TGTGCCAGCAGCGCCCGGGACAGGCTAAATCAGCCCCAGCATTTT
TRBJ2-7	TRBV6-5	TRBD2	CASRLAAHYEQYF	TGTGCCAGCAGACTAGCGGCCCACTACGAGCAGTACTTC
TRBJ1-2	TRBV30	-	CAWSVQKELNYGYTF	TGTGCCTGGAGTGTACAAAAGGAGCTAAACTATGGCTACACCTTC
TRBJ1-2	TRBV5-6	TRBD1	CASSLGPGTGGDKIYGYTF	TGTGCCAGCAGCTTGGGACCCGGGACAGGGGGCGATAAGATCTATGGCTACACCTTC
TRBJ2-2	TRBV19	-	CASSIGGAAGELFF	TGTGCCAGTAGTATAGGGGGAGCGGCCGGGGAGCTGTTTTTT
TRBJ2-4	TRBV2	TRBD2	CASSEGGVMRNIQYF	TGTGCCAGCAGTGAGGGGGGGGTGATGAGAAACATTCAGTACTTC